This TCR beta chain was captured in a study of T cells in Graves' hyperthyroidism and ophthalmopathy. General observations from the study: The model made its ophthalmopathy prediction, and onset followed a median around six months later.

A word on this clonotype: As yet, its antigen is unknown.

The investigators amplified TCR beta CDR3 regions from RNA transcripts. A first-round RT-PCR of the TCR CDR3 used the HTBI primer set. One entry per CDR3 protein, called by TCRdb with MiXCR from the multiplex PCR reads. The sample holds roughly 300,000 distinct CDR3 sequences, roughly 20% seen once. The CDR3 covers 14 residues. The V segment lost 2 bases and the J segment 7 bases; nucleotides outside the gene matches: 4. CDR1 and CDR2 from the germline V gene are LNHNV and YYDKDF (reference sequence). Absence of ophthalmopathy progression within 18 months defined stable Graves' hyperthyroidism. Out of about 10 ml of fresh peripheral blood came the PBMCs.

This sequence joins TRBV15 and TRBJ1-4, with 7 bases fitting TRBD1. Sequencing was done on a sample of blood. This receptor was obtained from a woman aged 50 to 60 with Graves' hyperthyroidism. CDR3 amino acids: CATSRTGVGEKLFF. The CDR3 DNA reads as TGTGCCACCAGCAGAACAGGGGTGGGTGAAAAACTGTTTTTT.